Detailed here is one T cell receptor beta chain. The antigen is not known. The data are from a study of shared clonotypes between healthy human individuals. As for the study in general: CD4 naive and CD4 memory each took three plates per donor, while CD8 naive took two and CD8 memory one.

Overall study findings and caveats: Naive subsets tended to show greater estimated richness than memory subsets.

Into CD45RA+ naive and CD45RA-negative memory subsets, the CD4+ cells were split. TCRdb's table, derived via immunoSEQ multiplex PCR, lists solely in-frame clones and lacks some. The table shows over a million clones, with around 82% occurring only once. The CDR3 spans 14 residues. Germline V lookup: CDR1 MNHNY, CDR2 SVGAGI (reference sequence). V was pared by 2 bases and J by 7 bases, with 1 base of the junction left unmatched. Material for sequencing was memory CD4+ T cells from PBMCs. Subset: CD45RA-negative fraction. The sequence was collected from a man between 18 and 29 years old in good health. Some clones in this sample may be carry-over from other donors' samples. The V gene is TRBV6-6, the J gene TRBJ1-5; 11 bases are shared with TRBD1. The CDR3 DNA is TGTGCCAGCAGTTACGGGACAGGGGGGCAGCCCCAGCATTTT. Encoded protein: CASSYGTGGQPQHF.